This T cell receptor (beta chain) comes out of a study of cytomegalovirus exposure and HLA in healthy donors. Study-level points and caveats: Segments of the TCR beta V type were, in most cases, productive about 87% or about 30% of the time in an earlier analysis. Using a false discovery rate of 0.05, a later analysis showed that 16,951 TCR beta sequences were associated with HLA alleles.

PCR primers comprised 60 Vbeta and 13 Jbeta primers. Clones were sequenced by immunoSEQ multiplex PCR, and TCRdb holds only the in-frame ones, with some missing. The sample lists some 150,000 clones, about 74% seen once, with 4.3% in the top ten. Per germline, CDR1 MNHEY and CDR2 SMNVEV (reference sequence). The CDR3 spans 19 residues. After removal of 6 bases from V and 6 bases from J, the junction contained 15 bases not matched to a gene. Each donor was nominally healthy when sampled (though unrecorded immune exposures were likely). To note about this clone: Its antigen is undetermined.

The receptor's source is a man aged 18 to 30 in good health and CMV-seropositive. This chain connects TRBV27 to TRBJ1-6, with TRBD1 identical over 12 bases. Material: PBMCs. CDR3 residues: CASSQPPGQGASLNSPLHF. The CDR3 bases are TGTGCCAGCAGCCAGCCCCCGGGACAGGGGGCGTCCCTTAATTCACCCCTCCACTTT.